The 7 T cell receptor beta chains listed next were all sequenced from one sample in a study of cytomegalovirus exposure and HLA in healthy donors. The PCR used 60 Vbeta and 13 Jbeta primers. The table came from immunoSEQ multiplex PCR; TCRdb's copy has only in-frame clones and leaves some out. There are about 140,000 clones in the sample; around four fifths occur only once, and roughly 2.9% lies in the top ten. Material: PBMCs. The receptors here all came from a female donor in good health and CMV-seronegative.

The chain has TRBV25-1 and TRBJ2-5; possible D gene TRBD1, 5 bases. CDR1 MGHDK and CDR2 SYGVNS come from the germline V gene. V lost 1 base, J lost 1 base, and 7 bases lay in between. The CDR3 is 14 amino acids. CDR3 coding DNA: TGTGCCAGCAGTGAATGGGGCAGCCAAGAGACCCAGTACTTC. This sequence encodes CASSEWGSQETQYF. The full variable domain, with the rest looked up from reference TRBV25-1 and TRBJ2-5, is EADIYQTPRYLVIGTGKKITLECSQTMGHDKMYWYQQDPGMELHLIHYSYGVNSTEKGDLSSESTVSRIRTEHFPLTLESARPSHTSQYLCASSEWGSQETQYFGPGTRLLVL.

The chain combines TRBV7-9 with TRBJ1-1; D remains unclear. CDR1 is SEHNR and CDR2 is FQNEAQ in the germline V gene (reference sequence). Trimming took 0 bases from V and 1 from J, leaving 9 bases between them. This CDR3 region has 15 residues. Written as DNA, the CDR3 is TGTGCCAGCAGCTTAGCGGTAGAACCGAACACTGAAGCTTTCTTT. As protein: CASSLAVEPNTEAFF.

This chain links TRBV4-1 with TRBJ2-5; 9 bases agree with TRBD2. This CDR3 region has 16 residues. Germline CDR1 reads MGHRA; CDR2 reads YSYEKL. Trimming cost V 4 bases and J 5 bases; bases outside gene matches: 11. CDR3 DNA: TGCGCCAGCAGCCCCGGGCTAGCGGGATGGGGGGAGACCCAGTACTTC. Translating it yields CASSPGLAGWGETQYF.

This chain's CDR3 is CASSLTGALNTEAFF. The CDR3 DNA sequence: TGTGCCAGCTCGCTGACAGGGGCCCTGAACACTGAAGCTTTCTTT. The V and J genes are TRBV18 and TRBJ1-1, with 8 bases aligning to TRBD1. Germline V gene lookup returns CDR1 KGHSH and CDR2 LQKENI. With V trimmed by 6 bases and J by 0 bases, 6 bases remained unmatched. The CDR3 sequence is 15 residues long.

V is TRBV14 and J is TRBJ1-6; no clear D. Trimming removed 8 bases at V and 4 bases at J, with 12 bases between. The CDR3 is 14 amino acids. CDR1 SGHDN and CDR2 FVKESK come from the germline V gene. CDR3 sequence (DNA): TGTGCCAGCCAGCGGACGGAGTATAATTCACCCCTCCACTTT. Its translation: CASQRTEYNSPLHF.

The rearrangement uses TRBV25-1 and TRBJ2-2; TRBD2 is a possible D gene (5 bases). The CDR3 spans 17 residues. V dropped 4 bases and J dropped 0 bases, with 15 bases sitting between them. CDR1 and CDR2 (germline): MGHDK, SYGVNS. This chain's CDR3 is CASSAQLGSANTGELFF. The CDR3 nucleotides read TGTGCCAGCAGTGCCCAACTAGGGAGCGCGAACACCGGGGAGCTGTTTTTT.

The CDR3 sequence: CASSLAAGLLNTEAFF. The CDR3 nucleotides read TGTGCCAGCAGCTTAGCAGCGGGGTTATTGAACACTGAAGCTTTCTTT. The chain couples TRBV7-8 to TRBJ1-1; no reliable D call. Germline CDR1 SGHVS, CDR2 FQNEAQ. Trimming stripped 0 bases from V and 0 bases from J, with 11 bases between. The CDR3 has 16 residues.